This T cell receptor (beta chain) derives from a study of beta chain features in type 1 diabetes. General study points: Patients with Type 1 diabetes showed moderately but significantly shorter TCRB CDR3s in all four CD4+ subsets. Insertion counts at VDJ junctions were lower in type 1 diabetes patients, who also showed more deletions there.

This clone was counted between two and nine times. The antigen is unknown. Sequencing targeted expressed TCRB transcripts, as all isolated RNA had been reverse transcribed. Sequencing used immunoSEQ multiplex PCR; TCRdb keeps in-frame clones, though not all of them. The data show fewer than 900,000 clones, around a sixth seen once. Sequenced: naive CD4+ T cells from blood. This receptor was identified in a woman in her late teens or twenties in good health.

The CDR3 loop is CASSLWGQTQYF. The CDR3 coding sequence is TGTGCCAGCAGTTTATGGGGCCAGACCCAGTACTTC. V usage is TRBV28 and J usage is TRBJ2-5; no clear D. Germline loops: CDR1 MDHEN, CDR2 SYDVKM. This CDR3 is built from 12 residues. The V end was cut by 0 bases, the J end by 6 bases, with 5 bases between. Using reference TRBV28 and TRBJ2-5 for the parts outside the CDR3, the full variable domain is DVKVTQSSRYLVKRTGEKVFLECVQDMDHENMFWYRQDPGLGLRLIYFSYDVKMKEKGDIPEGYSVSREKKERFSLILESASTNQTSMYLCASSLWGQTQYFGPGTRLLVL.